The 8 T cell receptor beta chains below come from one sample, sequenced in a study of shared clonotypes between healthy human individuals (dated by TCRdb to between 2020 and 2021). The receptor library was made with the immunoSEQ multiplex PCR assay. Imported from immuneACCESS, the table was reduced by TCRdb to in-frame sequences with V and J called. These copies leave out some clones; in studies compared against another copy, an unresolved V gene accounts for under half, and the cause of the remainder is not known. This sample comprises approximately 740,000 clones, about 91% of them detected only once. The ten top clones hold about 24% of the sample. For the CD8 naive samples, CD45RO-negative cells were positively selected for CCR7, yielding a CD45RA+CCR7+ population from which TemRA cells were excluded. Sequenced: naive CD8+ T cells sorted from blood. What this sample's cell subset or site label stands for: CD45RA+CCR7+. The receptors were sampled from a man aged 30 to 39 in good health.

The chain uses TRBV28 and TRBJ2-7; 10 bases are a match to TRBD2. J gave up 4 bases and V 2 bases, and 5 bases lay outside the gene matches. The germline V gene has CDR1 MDHEN and CDR2 SYDVKM. The CDR3 is made up of 15 amino acids. The CDR3 here is CASSLKASGSYEQYF. In DNA form, the CDR3 reads TGTGCCAGCAGTTTAAAGGCTAGCGGGAGTTACGAGCAGTACTTC.

The V gene is TRBV10-2, the J gene TRBJ2-2; no clear D gene. In germline, CDR1 is WSHSY, CDR2 SAAADI. The CDR3 totals 11 residues. Trimming took 4 bases from V and 7 from J, leaving 4 bases between them. CDR3 amino acids: CASSGGGELFF. The DNA for the CDR3 is TGCGCCAGCAGTGGCGGCGGGGAGCTGTTTTTT.

The table lists this clone with a count of one. The rearrangement uses TRBV7-8 and TRBJ1-1, with 7 bases aligning to TRBD1. This CDR3 comprises 15 residues. CDR1 and CDR2 from the germline V gene are SGHVS and FQNEAQ. V gave up 2 bases and J gave up 5 bases; unmatched junction bases: 8. CDR3 amino acids: CASSLFRTGATEAFF. The CDR3 DNA reads TGTGCCAGCAGCTTATTCCGGACAGGAGCGACTGAAGCTTTCTTT.

This clone was recorded only once. The chain joins TRBV7-9 to TRBJ2-1; 9 nucleotides agree with TRBD2. With V trimmed by 8 bases and J by 2 bases, 13 bases remained unmatched. CDR1 and CDR2 from the germline V gene are SEHNR and FQNEAQ (reference sequence). The length of the CDR3 is 17 residues. CDR3 sequence reads: CASSSAGGRLAYNEQFF. As DNA, the CDR3 is TGTGCCAGCTCAAGTGCGGGAGGGAGGCTAGCCTACAATGAGCAGTTCTTC.

The chain recombines TRBV28 with TRBJ1-5; a possible D gene is TRBD1 (5 bases). V lost 3 bases and J lost 7, with 10 bases in between. The CDR3 runs to 13 residues. Germline V CDR1 and CDR2: MDHEN, SYDVKM. The CDR3 reads CASSFDGDQPQHF. The CDR3 DNA reads as TGTGCCAGCAGTTTTGACGGGGACCAGCCCCAGCATTTT.

The chain is built from TRBV6-5 and TRBJ2-3, with TRBD2 identical over 11 bases. Germline trimming cut 7 bases from V and 2 bases from J; bases unmatched to any gene: 5. CDR1 MNHEY and CDR2 SVGAGI come from the germline V gene. This CDR3 has 15 amino acids. CDR3 bases: TGTGCCAGCAATCCGACTAGCGGGGCCACAGATACGCAGTATTTT. It is translated as CASNPTSGATDTQYF.

The rearrangement links TRBV20-1 to TRBJ1-1; 8 nucleotides match TRBD1. Germline V gene data show CDR1 as DFQATT and CDR2 as SNEGSKA (reference sequence). The CDR3 is 11 amino acids. CDR3 sequence: CSGQGVAEAFF. CDR3 nucleotide sequence: TGCAGCGGACAGGGAGTAGCTGAAGCTTTCTTT.

This chain uses TRBV18 with TRBJ1-3; no firm D call. The germline CDR1 and CDR2 sequences are KGHSH and LQKENI. The CDR3 extends over 15 amino acids. The V gene lost 3 bases and the J gene lost 4 bases, with 13 bases spanning the gap. The DNA for the CDR3 is TGTGCCAGCTCACCCCCCTCTTCTGGCGGAAACACCATATATTTT. This codes for CASSPPSSGGNTIYF.